The T cell receptor beta chain under discussion was sequenced for a study of T cells after yellow fever vaccination. Broader study findings: The secondary response peaked faster, at day 5 versus 15, but was weaker.

TCRdb processed the 5' RACE reads anew with MiXCR; each CDR3 protein has one entry. This sample yields about 240,000 distinct CDR3 sequences, of which roughly 4% are seen a single time; around 19% belongs to the top ten. Trimming pared 5 bases from V and 3 bases from J, leaving 5 bases between. Per germline, CDR1 SGHTA and CDR2 FQGNSA. This CDR3 contains 11 residues. This clonotype was counted only a few times. Its antigen is not identified. With a much larger clone just one base away, this may be a read error. The chain couples TRBV7-2 to TRBJ2-7; the D is unclear. The starting material was PBMCs, obtained 15 days after the yellow fever booster vaccination. The TCR sequence derives from a young man who received the YFV17D yellow fever vaccine. CDR3 bases: TGTGCCAGCAGCCCTCACTACGAGCAGTACTTC. Translating it yields CASSPHYEQYF.